The clone carrying this T cell receptor beta chain was observed once. Its antigen is as yet unknown. Germline-derived CDR1 and CDR2 are LNHDA and SQIVND (reference sequence). This CDR3 has 16 residues. The V and J ends lost 4 bases and 2 bases, in that order; junction bases with no gene match: 4. Only in-frame clones appear in the TCRdb table, and some are missing; sequencing was by immunoSEQ multiplex PCR. The sample includes about 120,000 clones, approximately 83% of them seen just once. The data were taken from a study of T cell responses to AZD1222 COVID-19 vaccine. Study-level results: Spike-specific TCR breadth and depth were elevated following two AZD1222 doses. Sampled repertoires all dated from after the peak T cell response.

The gene calls are TRBV19 and TRBJ2-7, with 14 bases lining up with TRBD2. Sequenced here: peripheral blood, sampled on day 0 of AZD1222 vaccination. This receptor was taken from an adult in good health. The CDR3 DNA sequence: TGTGCCAGTAGTACTGGGACTAGCGGGAGCGCCTACGAGCAGTACTTC. This encodes CASSTGTSGSAYEQYF.